This T cell receptor (beta chain) was sequenced during a study of shared clonotypes between healthy human individuals. Study findings and constraints: Generation probability values for non-shared clonotypes were lower than those for clonotypes shared by all four donors. A small donor pool kept down the genetic and exposure-history diversity that was represented.

Splitting the CD4+ cells yielded a CD45RA+ naive subset and a CD45RA-negative memory subset. Germline assignment: CDR1 SNHLY and CDR2 FYNNEI. This CDR3 is built from 15 residues. The V gene end was trimmed by 6 bases and the J gene end by 0 bases; junction bases not matched to a gene: 4. This clone has just a few counts. What it binds is unknown. Sequencing used immunoSEQ multiplex PCR; TCRdb keeps in-frame clones, though not all of them. The table records over a million clones, around 82% of them present only once. Sequenced sample: memory CD4+ T cells from PBMCs. Subset of the sample: CD45RA-negative fraction. The TCR comes from a man aged 18 to 30 in good health. Some clones in this sample may be carry-over from other donors' samples. The chain couples TRBV2 to TRBJ1-3; TRBD1 agrees at 8 bases. The CDR3 DNA reads as TGTGCCAGCAGCCCCACAGGGGGCTCTGGAAACACCATATATTTT. Translation gives CASSPTGGSGNTIYF.